The 21 T cell receptor beta chains below were found in one sample sequenced in a study of cytomegalovirus exposure and HLA in healthy donors. Researchers ran the PCR with 60 Vbeta and 13 Jbeta primers. Sequenced by immunoSEQ multiplex PCR; TCRdb stores in-frame clones only, minus some. This table has 95,000 to 150,000 clones, roughly 82% appearing once. The sequenced sample was PBMCs. These receptors all stem from a human donor in good health.

This chain connects TRBV5-1 to TRBJ2-6; maybe TRBD2 (6 bases). This CDR3 region has 16 residues. Germline V CDR1 and CDR2: SGHRS, YFSETQ. Trimming pared 3 bases from V and 0 bases from J, leaving 10 bases between. CDR3 bases: TGCGCCAGCAGCTGGGAGGCCATCTCTGGGGCCAACGTCCTGACTTTC. Translation gives CASSWEAISGANVLTF.

V is TRBV2 and J is TRBJ1-2; 9 bases agree with TRBD1. With 7 bases clipped from V and 7 bases from J, the junction kept 10 bases outside the gene matches. CDR3 size: 14 residues. Germline CDR1 is SNHLY and CDR2 is FYNNEI. The CDR3 bases are TGTGCCAGCATGGGGACAGGGTCTACCTCTGGCTACACCTTC. It yields the protein CASMGTGSTSGYTF.

V is TRBV28 and J is TRBJ2-7; TRBD1 agrees at 10 bases. The CDR3 contains 15 residues. CDR1 MDHEN and CDR2 SYDVKM come from the germline V gene. The V segment lost 3 bases and the J segment 3 bases; nucleotides outside the gene matches: 5. The CDR3 loop is CASSLLRTGGYEQYF. CDR3 bases: TGTGCCAGCAGTTTGCTACGGACAGGGGGCTACGAGCAGTACTTC. Looking up the rest from reference TRBV28 and TRBJ2-7 gives the full variable domain: DVKVTQSSRYLVKRTGEKVFLECVQDMDHENMFWYRQDPGLGLRLIYFSYDVKMKEKGDIPEGYSVSREKKERFSLILESASTNQTSMYLCASSLLRTGGYEQYFGPGTRLTVT.

The chain joins TRBV30 to TRBJ1-1, with 10 bases aligning to TRBD1. V dropped 5 bases and J dropped 1; count of bases not matched to a gene: 4. CDR3 length equals 14 residues. Germline CDR1 reads GTSNPN; CDR2 reads SVGIG (reference sequence). CDR3 sequence: CAWGTGDRNTEAFF. CDR3 in DNA: TGTGCCTGGGGGACAGGGGACCGGAACACTGAAGCTTTCTTT.

The rearrangement links TRBV5-6 to TRBJ1-5; no clear D. In germline, CDR1 is SGHDT, CDR2 YYEEEE. The CDR3 is 16 residues long. The V gene lost 5 bases and the J gene lost 4 bases, with 19 bases spanning the gap. The CDR3 loop is CASRKNVGVPNQPQHF. CDR3 in DNA: TGTGCCAGCAGAAAGAACGTCGGGGTTCCGAATCAGCCCCAGCATTTT. Combining the CDR3 with reference TRBV5-6 and TRBJ1-5 gives the whole variable domain DAGVTQSPTHLIKTRGQQVTLRCSPKSGHDTVSWYQQALGQGPQFIFQYYEEEERQRGNFPDRFSGHQFPNYSSELNVNALLLGDSALYLCASRKNVGVPNQPQHFGDGTRLSIL.

The genes are TRBV6-5 and TRBJ2-5, with D possibly TRBD1 on 6 matching bases. The DNA end lines up better with TRBJ2-7; the J call may be wrong. The length of the CDR3 is 15 residues. Looked up from germline, CDR1 is MNHEY and CDR2 is SVGAGI. The CDR3 DNA is TGTGCCAGCAGTTACTCGAGGGGGAGCTCCTACGAGCAGTACTTC. Translating gives CASSYSRGSSYEQYF.

The V gene is TRBV18, the J gene TRBJ2-7; D possibly corresponds to TRBD2 (5 bases). Trimming took off 0 bases at V and 2 bases at J, with 17 bases between the two ends. CDR3 size: 17 residues. Germline V gene data show CDR1 as KGHSH and CDR2 as LQKENI. The CDR3 nucleotides are TGTGCCAGCTCACCACCGGCGGCTAGCAGGTCTCCCTACGAGCAGTACTTC. Translated, it gives CASSPPAASRSPYEQYF.

This chain connects TRBV11-2 to TRBJ2-7; a possible D gene is TRBD1 (5 bases). Germline V lookup: CDR1 SGHAT, CDR2 FQNNGV. The CDR3 runs 15 residues. V was pared by 3 bases and J by 2 bases, with 14 bases between. The DNA of the CDR3 is TGTGCCAGCAGCTTGCAGGGCTTAGTTCCCTACGAGCAGTACTTC. Its protein is CASSLQGLVPYEQYF.

The chain links TRBV18 to TRBJ1-4; 9 nucleotides align to TRBD1. Germline V lookup: CDR1 KGHSH, CDR2 LQKENI. V lost 6 bases and J lost 7; bases outside the gene matches: 6. The CDR3 has 14 residues. DNA for the CDR3: TGTGCCAGCTCCCCCGGGACAGGGAGTGAAAAACTGTTTTTT. It encodes CASSPGTGSEKLFF.

As for this clone: A read error may account for a junction end that differs from germline. The rearrangement joins TRBV2 to TRBJ2-3, with 15 bases that match TRBD2. The CDR3 totals 19 residues. From germline, CDR1 is SNHLY and CDR2 FYNNEI. CDR3 DNA: TGTGCCAGCAGTGAAGCAGACAGGGGACTAGCGGGAGGCGCAGATGCGCAGTATTTT. It is translated as CASSEADRGLAGGADAQYF.

The genes are TRBV5-6 and TRBJ1-5; 11 nucleotides align to TRBD1. J lost 1 base, V lost 4 bases, and 7 bases had no gene match. The CDR3 is 17 amino acids. Germline CDR1 SGHDT, CDR2 YYEEEE. CDR3: CASSRRGQGASNQPQHF. For the CDR3, the DNA is TGTGCCAGCAGCCGACGCGGACAGGGGGCGAGCAATCAGCCCCAGCATTTT.

As DNA, the CDR3 is TGCGCCAGCAGCCAAGATCCGACAGCTTCGGCCAAAAACATTCAGTACTTC. Translated: CASSQDPTASAKNIQYF. The rearrangement links TRBV4-1 to TRBJ2-4; a possible D gene is TRBD1 (5 bases). The CDR3 contains 17 residues. The V and J ends lost 0 bases and 1 base respectively, with 13 bases between them. The germline V gene encodes CDR1 MGHRA and CDR2 YSYEKL.

The V call is TRBV13, the J call TRBJ2-7; no firm D call. Per the germline V gene, CDR1 is PRHDT and CDR2 is FYEKMQ (reference sequence). This CDR3 contains 14 residues. V dropped 4 bases and J dropped 4 bases, with 14 bases sitting between them. The CDR3 DNA reads as TGTGCCAGCAGCTCAGACTCGGTCCTTTACGAGCAGTACTTC. Translating gives CASSSDSVLYEQYF.

This chain links TRBV21-1 with TRBJ1-4. TRBV21-1 is a recognized pseudogene. This CDR3 has 16 amino acids. The chain's CDR3 is CASSNLQTTCGEKLFF. The DNA for the CDR3 is TGTGCCAGCAGCAACTTACAAACTACCTGTGGGGAAAAACTGTTTTTT.

The V gene is TRBV19, the J gene TRBJ1-5, with a possible D match to TRBD1 (5 bases). The CDR3 spans 17 residues. Germline V gene data show CDR1 as LNHDA and CDR2 as SQIVND (reference sequence). The V end lost 3 bases, the J end lost 2 bases, and 17 bases lay between the germline ends. DNA of the CDR3: TGTGCCAGTAGTATCTTCTTCGCCAGGGCGGGCAATCAGCCCCAGCATTTT. Translating gives CASSIFFARAGNQPQHF.

The chain has TRBV5-8 and TRBJ2-1, with 7 bases matching TRBD1. The germline CDR1 and CDR2 sequences are SGHTS and YDEGEE. The junction had 5 bases not matched to a gene; V was cut back by 4 bases and J by 7 bases. This CDR3 comprises 13 residues. CDR3 sequence reads: CASSVTGWNEQFF. The CDR3 DNA reads TGTGCCAGCAGCGTGACAGGGTGGAATGAGCAGTTCTTC.

A few counts support this clone. The V and J genes are TRBV6-6 and TRBJ2-3; a possible D gene is TRBD1 (6 bases). Per the germline V gene, CDR1 is MNHNY and CDR2 is SVGAGI (reference sequence). With 0 bases removed from V and 6 bases from J, the gap between germline ends came to 13 bases. The CDR3 is 15 residues long. CDR3 in DNA: TGTGCCAGCAGTTACTCGGTACAGGGATGGGATACGCAGTATTTT. Its protein product is CASSYSVQGWDTQYF.

This sequence joins TRBV27 and TRBJ1-2; D might be TRBD1 (6 bases). The CDR3 length is 15 residues. Germline V gives CDR1 MNHEY, CDR2 SMNVEV (reference sequence). Trimming left V 6 bases short and J 4 bases short, with 18 bases between. CDR3 in amino acids: CASSAFQGKSYGYTF. CDR3 DNA: TGTGCCAGCAGCGCTTTTCAGGGGAAATCCTATGGCTACACCTTC.

This clone appeared a single time. The chain is built from TRBV27 and TRBJ2-5, with 7 bases aligning to TRBD1. The end of the DNA aligns better with TRBJ2-7, so the J call may be wrong. In germline, CDR1 is MNHEY, CDR2 SMNVEV (reference sequence). This CDR3 spans 13 amino acids. The CDR3 loop reads CASSRQGAYEQYF. CDR3 coding DNA: TGTGCCAGCAGTCGACAGGGCGCCTACGAGCAGTACTTC.

The rearrangement links TRBV12-2 to TRBJ2-3; the D call in the table, TRBD2, was not verified against the DNA. TRBV12-2 is listed as a pseudogene. This CDR3 region has 16 residues. CDR3 DNA sequence: TGTGCAAGTCGCTCGGGCAGGAGGCTTAGCACAGATACGCAGTATTTT. Its protein product is CASRSGRRLSTDTQYF.

The chain is built from TRBV5-1 and TRBJ2-5; the match to TRBD1 covers 8 bases. This CDR3 has 15 residues. CDR1 and CDR2 from the germline V gene are SGHRS and YFSETQ. The trim removed 4 bases at V and 5 bases at J, leaving 10 bases unmatched. CDR3 region: CASSPQGTGGETQYF. CDR3 sequence (DNA): TGCGCCAGCAGCCCCCAGGGCACAGGGGGGGAGACCCAGTACTTC.